This T cell receptor (beta chain) was identified during a study of T cell responses to AZD1222 COVID-19 vaccine. General study results and limits: Donors skewed white British and female; clonal diversity was possibly underestimated. Just six AZD1222 recipients tested seropositive at baseline.

The V gene end was trimmed by 0 bases and the J gene end by 1 base; junction bases not matched to a gene: 0. The CDR3 contains 17 residues. Germline values: CDR1 SGHRS, CDR2 YFSETQ. Regarding this clone: Its antigen is not known. Other nucleotide sequences from this sample produce the same CDR3.

Using immunoSEQ multiplex PCR, the repertoire was profiled, and TCRdb retains in-frame clones only, with some absent. The sample consists of around 180,000 clones, approximately 92% of them appearing once. The origin of this receptor is an adult in good health. Specimen: peripheral blood, collected on day 0 of AZD1222 vaccination. V usage is TRBV5-1 and J usage is TRBJ2-1; 14 bases fit TRBD2. CDR3 in amino acids: CASSLGTSGRSYNEQFF. The CDR3 DNA reads as TGCGCCAGCAGCTTGGGGACTAGCGGGAGGTCCTACAATGAGCAGTTCTTC.